The T cell receptor (beta chain) described here comes from a study of blood T cell repertoires in COVID-19. As for the study in general: The study drew acute and convalescent COVID-19 samples from the United States, Italy and Spain. Sample material is recorded as cDNA or gDNA derived from T cells, B-cell-depleted T cells, or PBMCs.

Original processing methods: Using reference gene primer amplification, nucleated cell counts were estimated. Clones were sequenced by immunoSEQ multiplex PCR, and TCRdb holds only the in-frame ones, with some missing. V, J and clone size reflect that table, while D and trimming were determined from the DNA. The data contain about 200,000 clones, approximately 90% of them singletons. Germline CDR1 and CDR2: LNHDA and SQIVND (reference sequence). J was trimmed by 6 bases and V by 5 bases; bases with no gene match: 7. The CDR3 covers 16 residues. The clonotype was recovered from a woman aged 40-49 years with acute or convalescent COVID-19. The rearrangement links TRBV19 to TRBJ2-2; 12 positions agree with TRBD2. Sequencing was performed on peripheral blood. The DNA of the CDR3 is TGTGCCAGTAGTCGATGGACTAGCGGGGTCCCCGGGGAGCTGTTTTTT. Translated: CASSRWTSGVPGELFF. Complete variable domain (other parts from reference TRBV19 and TRBJ2-2): DGGITQSPKYLFRKEGQNVTLSCEQNLNHDAMYWYRQDPGQGLRLIYYSQIVNDFQKGDIAEGYSVSREKKESFPLTVTSAQKNPTAFYLCASSRWTSGVPGELFFGEGSRLTVL.